The clone carrying this T cell receptor beta chain showed up many times. The data stem from a study of patients and donors after allogeneic stem cell transplantation. Germline lookup yields CDR1 KGHDR and CDR2 SFDVKD. The CDR3 is 19 amino acids. V gave up 0 bases and J gave up 2 bases; unmatched junction bases: 13. A single record per CDR3 protein comes from TCRdb applying MiXCR to the RT-PCR reads. The data hold 28,000 or so distinct CDR3 sequences, with nearly 7% observed a single time. The receptor's source is a human donor who was either an allogeneic HSCT recipient or a stem cell or donor lymphocyte infusion donor (not recorded which). It is not recorded whose cells these are; they may come from a transplant donor. The sample was blood, either unsorted or a sorted T cell fraction (not recorded which). The J gene is TRBJ2-5, the V gene TRBV24-1, with 8 positions matching TRBD2. CDR3: CATSDLFASASGSQETQYF. CDR3 DNA: TGTGCCACCAGTGATTTGTTTGCCTCGGCTAGCGGGTCACAAGAGACCCAGTACTTC.